This entry features one T cell receptor beta chain sequence. This entry is derived from a study of radiotherapy plus CTLA-4 blockade in lung cancer. Germline CDR1 MNHNS, CDR2 SASEGT. This CDR3 is built from 15 residues. The trim removed 4 bases at V and 4 bases at J, leaving 8 bases unmatched. Assay: immunoSEQ multiplex PCR; the TCRdb copy retains only in-frame clones and omits some. Among about 41,000 clones listed, 70% to 80% were seen once. The chain joins TRBV6-1 to TRBJ1-2; the match to TRBD1 covers 8 bases. The sequence came from a human donor with non-small cell lung cancer who had stable disease on radiotherapy plus ipilimumab. The specimen comprised peripheral blood, sampled from a patient treated with radiotherapy plus ipilimumab. The CDR3 region has the DNA TGTGCCAGCAGTGGGGGGAAGACAGGGGTCTATGGCTACACCTTC. Translating it yields CASSGGKTGVYGYTF.